The 15 T cell receptor beta chains in this list originate from one sample, sequenced in a study of blood T cell repertoires in COVID-19. Profiled with immunoSEQ multiplex PCR; TCRdb holds only in-frame clones, not every one. Of about 230,000 clones listed, 80% to 90% are singletons. Source material: PBMCs or T cells enriched from blood (not recorded which). The source is a woman between 45 and 65 years old in a cohort exposed to, infected with or recovered from COVID-19 (not recorded which).

A note on this clone: Other DNA sequences of this sample code for an identical CDR3. The chain has TRBV5-1 and TRBJ1-1; a weak D match, TRBD1 (6 bases). Per germline, CDR1 SGHRS and CDR2 YFSETQ. V gave up 4 bases and J gave up 0 bases, with 10 bases separating them. This CDR3 is 14 amino acids long. The CDR3, as DNA: TGCGCCAGCAGCGCCGGACAGCTGAACACTGAAGCTTTCTTT. Translation gives CASSAGQLNTEAFF.

This chain links TRBV10-1 with TRBJ1-1; D is uncertain. Looked up from germline, CDR1 is WNHNN and CDR2 is SYGVQD (reference sequence). This CDR3 is 14 amino acids long. Trimming removed 3 bases from V and 1 base from J, with 9 bases in between. CDR3 sequence (DNA): TGCGCCAGCAGTGATTTTCGGAGGAACACTGAAGCTTTCTTT. Translated, it gives CASSDFRRNTEAFF.

The chain combines TRBV5-6 with TRBJ2-3, with D hard to call. Germline lookup yields CDR1 SGHDT and CDR2 YYEEEE. V was pared by 5 bases and J by 6 bases, with 7 bases between. The CDR3 consists of 11 residues. The DNA of the CDR3 is TGTGCCAGCAGATTGTCGGATACGCAGTATTTT. It yields the protein CASRLSDTQYF.

This chain links TRBV6-6 with TRBJ1-4; 7 bases line up with TRBD1. This CDR3 has 15 amino acids. The germline CDR1 and CDR2 sequences are MNHNY and SVGAGI (reference sequence). The V and J ends lost 5 bases and 8 bases, in that order; junction bases with no gene match: 11. The CDR3 spells CASSRPGGQEEKLFF. In DNA form, the CDR3 reads TGTGCCAGCAGTAGGCCAGGGGGGCAAGAGGAAAAACTGTTTTTT.

This chain connects TRBV6-2 or TRBV6-3 to TRBJ2-1, with a weak D call TRBD2 (6 bases). In germline, CDR1 is MNHEY, CDR2 SVGEGT. The length of the CDR3 is 17 residues. Trimming removed 0 bases from V and 3 bases from J, with 15 bases in between. The CDR3 spells CASSYSPPGGVYNEQFF. CDR3 coding DNA: TGTGCCAGCAGTTACTCTCCCCCGGGCGGGGTCTACAATGAGCAGTTCTTC.

The chain employs TRBV19 and TRBJ2-2; TRBD2 is a possible D gene (5 bases). Germline V gene sequence: CDR1 LNHDA, CDR2 SQIVND (reference sequence). The ends were cut back, 6 bases at V and 4 bases at J, with 15 bases in the middle. CDR3 length: 15 residues. The CDR3: CASRPHGVGTGELFF. The DNA of the CDR3 is TGTGCCAGTAGGCCGCACGGGGTCGGCACCGGGGAGCTGTTTTTT.

This rearrangement joins TRBV18 to TRBJ1-6; D remains unclear. This CDR3 is 14 amino acids long. V lost 4 bases and J lost 7, with 11 bases in between. In germline, CDR1 is KGHSH, CDR2 LQKENI. Written as DNA, the CDR3 is TGTGCCAGCTCACGAGGGTTCGAAAATTCACCCCTCCACTTT. Protein sequence: CASSRGFENSPLHF.

The J gene is TRBJ1-3, the V gene TRBV4-3; D perhaps matches TRBD1 (5 bases). Deletions cut 4 bases from V and 4 bases from J, with 14 bases between. CDR1 is LGHNA and CDR2 is YSLEER in the germline V gene. The CDR3 runs to 15 residues. CDR3 in DNA: TGCGCCAGCAGCCCGACCGGGACTCCAGGAAACACCATATATTTT. It codes for CASSPTGTPGNTIYF.

The rearrangement uses TRBV5-1 and TRBJ1-3; a weak D match, TRBD1 (5 bases). CDR3 size: 18 residues. Germline loops: CDR1 SGHRS, CDR2 YFSETQ. V lost 2 bases to trimming and J lost 2 bases, with 20 bases between them. The CDR3 sequence is CASSLEVGRAITGNTIYF. CDR3 bases: TGCGCCAGCAGCTTAGAAGTCGGCAGGGCGATAACTGGAAACACCATATATTTT.

As for this clone: The same CDR3 can be traced to other DNA sequences in this sample. This chain joins TRBV3-1 (or the pseudogene TRBV3-2) and TRBJ1-6; D gene unclear. This CDR3 has 13 residues. Trimming cost V 0 bases and J 8 bases, with 5 bases left between them. Germline V gives CDR1 LGHDT, CDR2 YNNKEL (reference sequence). The CDR3 sequence is CASSQDRYSPLHF. CDR3 DNA: TGTGCCAGCAGCCAAGATCGGTATTCACCCCTCCACTTT.

This chain connects TRBV7-9 to TRBJ1-6; 10 nucleotides agree with TRBD1. V shed 5 bases, J shed 9 bases, and the junction held 4 bases outside the gene matches. Germline V gives CDR1 SEHNR, CDR2 FQNEAQ (reference sequence). This CDR3 has 14 amino acids. CDR3 region: CASSLDRGRSPLHF. DNA of the CDR3: TGTGCCAGCAGCCTTGACAGGGGGCGTTCACCCCTCCACTTT. Supplemented by reference TRBV7-9 and TRBJ1-6, the full variable domain reads DTGVSQNPRHKITKRGQNVTFRCDPISEHNRLYWYRQTLGQGPEFLTYFQNEAQLEKSRLLSDRFSAERPKGSFSTLEIQRTEQGDSAMYLCASSLDRGRSPLHFGNGTRLTVT.

The chain joins TRBV4-1 to TRBJ1-6; D gene uncertain. The germline gives CDR1 MGHRA, CDR2 YSYEKL. Trimming left V 2 bases short and J 10 bases short, with 24 bases between. CDR3 length equals 18 residues. The chain's CDR3 is CASSQSITTGGSGSPLHF. CDR3 coding DNA: TGCGCCAGCAGCCAATCAATCACCACGGGAGGTTCGGGGTCACCCCTCCACTTT.

The chain recombines TRBV4-2 with TRBJ2-1; TRBD2 agrees at 11 bases. The CDR3 extends over 16 amino acids. V lost 1 base and J lost 8; bases outside the gene matches: 7. Per the germline V gene, CDR1 is LGHNA and CDR2 is YNFKEQ. The CDR3 region has the DNA TGTGCCAGCAGCCAAGCGTCCCTAGCGGGGGGAGATGAGCAGTTCTTC. Protein: CASSQASLAGGDEQFF.

This chain connects TRBV4-1 to TRBJ2-7; 7 bases agree with TRBD2. The CDR3 extends over 16 amino acids. CDR1 MGHRA and CDR2 YSYEKL come from the germline V gene. V gave up 5 bases and J gave up 2 bases; unmatched junction bases: 12. CDR3: CASSFRGDAGPYEQYF. CDR3 DNA: TGCGCCAGCAGCTTCCGGGGGGACGCCGGGCCCTACGAGCAGTACTTC.

V usage is TRBV27 and J usage is TRBJ1-1; D is ambiguous. Germline assignment: CDR1 MNHEY and CDR2 SMNVEV (reference sequence). Trimming stripped 5 bases from V and 5 bases from J, with 9 bases between. The CDR3 loop spans 12 amino acids. The CDR3 is CASSLPGTEAFF. For the CDR3, the DNA is TGTGCCAGCAGTCTCCCGGGGACTGAAGCTTTCTTT.